Detailed here is one TCR beta chain. Antigen specificity is unknown. The data originate from a study of vaccination effects on CD4 cells after COVID-19. Across the study: The post-vaccine samples were taken, at the median, 72 days after the second dose.

Cells that had been cultured for less than eleven days were the source of isolated CD4+ T cells. All study participants received two doses of BNT162b2 or mRNA-1273 vaccine. Days 3 and 7 were when half the medium was replaced with IL-2 medium. The CDR3 is made up of 13 amino acids. V lost 0 bases, J lost 8 bases, and 11 bases lay in between. Germline assignment: CDR1 SGHRS and CDR2 YFSETQ. General study findings and limits: Clones of infection and vaccine origin contracted markedly late after vaccination.

Profiling relied on immunoSEQ multiplex PCR, and the TCRdb table lists in-frame clones only, not all of them. The sample carries 45,000 to 60,000 clones, about 70% recorded once. The TCR was taken from a human donor who received a COVID-19 vaccine. This sequence joins TRBV5-1 and TRBJ1-2; a weak D match, TRBD1 (6 bases). Here the sequenced sample was CD4+ T cells from PBMCs cultured without peptide, taken after COVID-19 vaccination. This CDR3 reads CASSLDRVWGYTF. In DNA form, the CDR3 reads TGCGCCAGCAGCTTGGACAGGGTTTGGGGCTACACCTTC.